This TCR beta chain was profiled in a study of blood T cell repertoires in COVID-19. Looking at the study overall: Samples of COVID-19 (acute and convalescent) were obtained from the United States, Italy and Spain. PBMCs, B-cell-depleted T cells, or T cells were the source of the cDNA or gDNA that made up the material.

Per the original data handling: Amplification of reference gene primers provided the estimated nucleated cell counts. The protocol was immunoSEQ multiplex PCR, while the TCRdb copy is restricted to in-frame clones and leaves out a portion. The V and J calls and clone size were taken over from that table, and D and trimming were inferred from the DNA. The sample contains approximately 120,000 clones, approximately 83% of which appear only once. The sequence was obtained from a woman over 75 with acute or convalescent COVID-19. Specimen: peripheral blood.

CDR3 sequence reads: CASSVVCWRGTTYEQYV. In DNA form, the CDR3 reads TGTGCCAGCAGCGTAGTTTGCTGGCGGGGGACTACCTACGAGCAGTACGTC. The V and J genes are TRBV9 and TRBJ2-7; 7 bases are shared with TRBD2. This CDR3 is built from 17 residues. Germline loops: CDR1 SGDLS, CDR2 YYNGEE. The junction had 11 bases not matched to a gene; V was cut back by 0 bases and J by 2 bases.